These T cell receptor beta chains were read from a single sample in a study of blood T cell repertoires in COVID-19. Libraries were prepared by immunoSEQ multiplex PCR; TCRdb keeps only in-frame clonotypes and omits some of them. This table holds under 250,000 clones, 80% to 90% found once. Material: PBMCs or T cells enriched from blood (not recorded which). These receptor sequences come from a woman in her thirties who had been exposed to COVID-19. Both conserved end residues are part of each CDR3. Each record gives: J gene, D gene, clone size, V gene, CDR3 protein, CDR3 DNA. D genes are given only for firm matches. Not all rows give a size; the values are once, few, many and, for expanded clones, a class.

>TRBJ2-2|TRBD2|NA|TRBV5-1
CASSFRAGGRTGELFF
TGCGCCAGCAGCTTTCGAGCGGGAGGGAGGACCGGGGAGCTGTTTTTT
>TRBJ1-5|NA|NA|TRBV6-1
CASSEFRVRSQPQHF
TGTGCCAGCAGTGAATTCCGGGTAAGGAGTCAGCCCCAGCATTTT
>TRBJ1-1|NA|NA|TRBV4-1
CASSQHWQGYTEAFF
TGCGCCAGCAGCCAACACTGGCAGGGGTACACTGAAGCTTTCTTT
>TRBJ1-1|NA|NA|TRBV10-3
CAIRRGGTDTEAFF
TGTGCCATCAGGCGGGGGGGTACGGACACTGAAGCTTTCTTT
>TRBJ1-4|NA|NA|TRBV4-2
CASSQDLGALAEKLFF
TGTGCCAGCAGCCAAGATTTGGGGGCGCTTGCTGAAAAACTGTTTTTT
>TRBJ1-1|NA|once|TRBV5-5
CASSSIGVEAFF
TGTGCCAGCAGCTCAATTGGAGTAGAAGCTTTCTTT
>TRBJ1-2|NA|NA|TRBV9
CASSPDSRDTGYTF
TGTGCCAGCAGCCCCGACTCCCGGGATACCGGCTACACCTTC
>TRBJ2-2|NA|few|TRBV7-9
CASSSVAGELFF
TGTGCCAGCAGCTCCGTCGCCGGGGAGCTGTTTTTT
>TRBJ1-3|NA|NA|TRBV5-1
CASSLGGGGNTIYF
TGCGCCAGCAGCTTGGGTGGAGGCGGAAACACCATATATTTT
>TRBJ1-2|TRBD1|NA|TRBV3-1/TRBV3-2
CASSQGSGGDHGYGYTF
TGTGCCAGCAGCCAAGGGTCAGGGGGTGATCATGGATATGGCTACACCTTC
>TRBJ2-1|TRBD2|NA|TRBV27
CAGGPSGRGEQFF
TGCGCGGGGGGTCCTAGCGGGAGGGGTGAGCAGTTCTTC
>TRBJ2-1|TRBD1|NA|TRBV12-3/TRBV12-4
CASRRPGGNEQFF
TGTGCCAGCAGACGTCCAGGGGGTAATGAGCAGTTCTTC
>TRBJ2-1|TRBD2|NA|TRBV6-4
CASSSIAGVVPFF
TGTGCCAGCAGTTCGATAGCGGGAGTGGTTCCGTTCTTC
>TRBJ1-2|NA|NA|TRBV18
CASSPQGTRGYTF
TGTGCCAGCTCACCACAGGGGACACGCGGCTACACCTTC
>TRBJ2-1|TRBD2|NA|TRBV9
CASSVFAREEGEQFF
TGTGCCAGCAGCGTATTTGCGCGGGAGGAAGGTGAGCAGTTCTTC
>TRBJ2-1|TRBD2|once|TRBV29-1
CSVELGGLVPSEQFF
TGCAGCGTTGAATTGGGGGGACTAGTACCCAGCGAGCAGTTCTTC
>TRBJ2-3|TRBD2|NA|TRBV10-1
CASSETLAGDTDTQYF
TGCGCCAGCAGTGAGACCTTAGCGGGAGACACAGATACGCAGTATTTT